Shown below are 15 T cell receptor beta chains from a single sample sequenced in a study of blood T cells in healthy people across ages. For the second PCR, which ran for roughly 7 to 11 cycles, a sample-barcoded 5' primer and a J-beta primer mix were used. TCRdb reanalysed the 5' RACE reads using MiXCR and keeps one entry per CDR3 protein. The table records 1.5 million to 2 million distinct CDR3 sequences, less than 50% of them present only once. Sequences were obtained from blood. These receptors all come from a woman in her thirties or forties in good health.

This chain links TRBV10-2 with TRBJ2-3; tentative D call: TRBD2 (5 bases). With 7 bases removed from V and 4 bases from J, the gap between germline ends came to 18 bases. The CDR3 sequence is 15 residues long. Germline lookup yields CDR1 WSHSY and CDR2 SAAADI. The CDR3 reads CASKFSDSSADTQYF. The DNA for the CDR3 is TGCGCCAGCAAGTTTAGCGATTCTAGTGCAGATACGCAGTATTTT.

As concerns this clonotype: A read error may account for a junction end that differs from germline. CDR3 bases: TGTGCCTGGAGTTCCCGGGACAGGGGTTTTTCCTCTGGGGCCAACGTTCTGACTTTC. Protein sequence: CAWSSRDRGFSSGANVLTF. The rearrangement uses TRBV30 and TRBJ2-6; 10 positions agree with TRBD1. This CDR3 is 19 amino acids long. Per germline, CDR1 GTSNPN and CDR2 SVGIG (reference sequence).

This clonotype appeared a few times. The chain recombines TRBV4-1 with TRBJ2-1, with D unclear. V shed 0 bases and J shed 7 bases, with 16 bases lying between them. The CDR3 is 16 amino acids. CDR1 and CDR2 (germline): MGHRA, YSYEKL. CDR3 DNA sequence: TGCGCCAGCAGCCAAGAAATCGGGCAGGCCCTTAATGAGCAGTTCTTC. Its translation: CASSQEIGQALNEQFF.

The V and J genes are TRBV11-2 and TRBJ2-1, with D unclear. The CDR3 runs 15 residues. Germline CDR1 SGHAT, CDR2 FQNNGV. The ends were cut back, 5 bases at V and 3 bases at J, with 14 bases in the middle. CDR3 amino acids: CASSQWGTVYNEQFF. The CDR3 nucleotides read TGTGCCAGCAGCCAGTGGGGTACGGTCTACAATGAGCAGTTCTTC.

The table lists this clonotype with a few counts. The chain recombines TRBV20-1 with TRBJ2-1; D is unresolved. Trimming removed 6 bases from V and 0 bases from J, with 12 bases in between. The germline V gene has CDR1 DFQATT and CDR2 SNEGSKA (reference sequence). The CDR3 has 14 residues. CDR3 residues: CSANSVGSYNEQFF. CDR3 sequence (DNA): TGCAGTGCAAACTCCGTGGGCTCCTACAATGAGCAGTTCTTC.

This clonotype came up a few times. This rearrangement joins TRBV29-1 to TRBJ1-2, with 9 bases aligning to TRBD1. The J segment lost 3 bases and the V segment lost 6 bases, leaving 5 bases of the junction unmatched. This CDR3 comprises 13 residues. Germline CDR1 is SQVTM and CDR2 is ANQGSEA. This CDR3 is CSVLTGGDYGYTF. Here the CDR3 DNA reads TGCAGCGTCCTGACAGGGGGAGACTATGGCTACACCTTC. The full variable domain, with the rest looked up from reference TRBV29-1 and TRBJ1-2, is SAVISQKPSRDICQRGTSLTIQCQVDSQVTMMFWYRQQPGQSLTLIATANQGSEATYESGFVIDKFPISRPNLTFSTLTVSNMSPEDSSIYLCSVLTGGDYGYTFGSGTRLTVV.

V gene TRBV6-2 or TRBV6-3 combines with J gene TRBJ2-3; D may correspond to TRBD1 or TRBD2 (6 bases each). The CDR3 covers 15 residues. The V and J ends lost 5 bases and 1 base respectively, with 13 bases between them. Per germline, CDR1 MNHEY and CDR2 SVGEGT. The CDR3 protein is CASSPGAPRTDTQYF. The DNA for the CDR3 is TGTGCCAGCAGTCCGGGGGCACCCCGCACAGATACGCAGTATTTT.

This clonotype was found a few times. J is TRBJ2-3 and V is TRBV7-2; D call uncertain. Trimming left V 1 base short and J 6 bases short, with 11 bases between. The CDR3 totals 14 residues. The germline gives CDR1 SGHTA, CDR2 FQGNSA. The CDR3 loop is CASSLGGDLDTQYF. The CDR3 DNA reads as TGTGCCAGCAGCTTAGGCGGTGATTTGGATACGCAGTATTTT.

The chain is built from TRBV3-1 and TRBJ2-5, with 7 bases identical to TRBD2. The germline V gene encodes CDR1 LGHDT and CDR2 YNNKEL (reference sequence). V lost 4 bases to trimming and J lost 3 bases; unmatched junction nucleotides: 8. The CDR3 is made up of 15 amino acids. The CDR3 DNA reads as TGTGCCAGCAGCCCCCATGCGGGGGTAAAAGAGACCCAGTACTTC. Protein product: CASSPHAGVKETQYF.

This clonotype was detected a few times. The chain links TRBV6-5 to TRBJ2-7, with D perhaps TRBD2 (6 bases). Between the trimmed V and J ends, which lost 2 bases and 3 bases, there was a span of 14 bases. Germline values: CDR1 MNHEY, CDR2 SVGAGI. The CDR3 is 15 amino acids. In nucleotides, the CDR3 is TGTGCCAGCAGTTACACCGGGGGTTTGGACTACGAGCAGTACTTC. This gives the protein CASSYTGGLDYEQYF.

This clonotype was seen a handful of times. The chain combines TRBV28 with TRBJ2-1; 10 positions agree with TRBD1. Germline lookup yields CDR1 MDHEN and CDR2 SYDVKM. The CDR3 covers 12 residues. The CDR3 DNA reads TGTGCGGCCGGGACAGGGGAACTTGAGCAGTTCTTC. It specifies CAAGTGELEQFF. Full variable domain (rest looked up from reference TRBV28 and TRBJ2-1): DVKVTQSSRYLVKRTGEKVFLECVQDMDHENMFWYRQDPGLGLRLIYFSYDVKMKEKGDIPEGYSVSREKKERFSLILESASTNQTSMYLCAAGTGELEQFFGPGTRLTVL.

This clonotype showed up many times. V is TRBV11-1 and J is TRBJ2-1; tentatively, D is TRBD1 (6 bases). V dropped 3 bases and J dropped 9 bases, with 9 bases sitting between them. CDR3 length: 12 residues. CDR1 and CDR2 (germline): SGHAT, FQDESV (reference sequence). The CDR3: CASSFTGSEQFF. The CDR3 bases are TGTGCCAGCAGCTTTACAGGGTCTGAGCAGTTCTTC.

The rearrangement uses TRBV12-3 or TRBV12-4 and TRBJ1-1; 7 bases map to TRBD1. The CDR3 contains 17 residues. V dropped 5 bases and J dropped 7; count of bases not matched to a gene: 19. CDR3 bases: TGTGCCAGCAGTCCAGGGGGGACTCCCATACCCCCGATTGAAGCTTTCTTT. Encoded protein: CASSPGGTPIPPIEAFF.

The chain employs TRBV15 and TRBJ2-5; 8 bases align to TRBD2. The CDR3 runs 14 residues. Per germline, CDR1 LNHNV and CDR2 YYDKDF (reference sequence). The V and J ends lost 8 bases and 4 bases, in that order; junction bases with no gene match: 9. In DNA, the CDR3 is TGTGCCACCGAAAGGGCGGGGGGCGGAGAGACCCAGTACTTC. This translates into CATERAGGGETQYF.

The chain couples TRBV2 to TRBJ2-7; 7 bases agree with TRBD2. CDR1 SNHLY and CDR2 FYNNEI come from the germline V gene. The V segment lost 6 bases and the J segment 6 bases; nucleotides outside the gene matches: 11. The CDR3 runs to 14 residues. This CDR3 reads CASSRWREPSEQYF. The CDR3 DNA follows: TGTGCCAGCAGCCGGTGGCGGGAGCCCTCCGAGCAGTACTTC. The variable domain in full, with the rest retrieved from reference TRBV2 and TRBJ2-7, is EPEVTQTPSHQVTQMGQEVILRCVPISNHLYFYWYRQILGQKVEFLVSFYNNEISEKSEIFDDQFSVERPDGSNFTLKIRSTKLEDSAMYFCASSRWREPSEQYFGPGTRLTVT.